Below, 8 T cell receptor beta chains from the same sample are listed, as sequenced in a study of T cell responses to AZD1222 COVID-19 vaccine. This table comes from immunoSEQ multiplex PCR, and its TCRdb copy is limited to in-frame clones, with some not included. This table has around 130,000 clones, almost 90% appearing once. The input for sequencing was peripheral blood, taken on day 0 of AZD1222 vaccination. Receptor source: an adult in good health.

The CDR3 loop reads CASRRTGEHGYTF. The CDR3 DNA reads TGTGCCAGCAGACGCACAGGGGAGCATGGCTACACCTTC. This rearrangement joins TRBV6-5 to TRBJ1-2, with 7 nucleotides matching TRBD1. This CDR3 has 13 residues. J lost 6 bases, V lost 6 bases, and 7 bases had no gene match. The germline CDR1 and CDR2 sequences are MNHEY and SVGAGI.

The chain links TRBV19 to TRBJ2-5; D is undetermined. V was clipped by 3 bases and J by 3 bases, with 20 bases between them. Looked up from germline, CDR1 is LNHDA and CDR2 is SQIVND (reference sequence). This CDR3 has 17 amino acids. The CDR3 sequence is CASSIGERPSPEETQYF. The CDR3 DNA follows: TGTGCCAGTAGTATTGGAGAGCGCCCATCCCCGGAAGAGACCCAGTACTTC. The full variable domain, rest sourced from reference TRBV19 and TRBJ2-5, is DGGITQSPKYLFRKEGQNVTLSCEQNLNHDAMYWYRQDPGQGLRLIYYSQIVNDFQKGDIAEGYSVSREKKESFPLTVTSAQKNPTAFYLCASSIGERPSPEETQYFGPGTRLLVL.

This clone was seen a few times. This chain links TRBV5-6 with TRBJ2-2, with a weak D call TRBD2 (5 bases). The CDR3 has 14 residues. Trimming left V 3 bases short and J 0 bases short, with 6 bases between. CDR1 and CDR2 from the germline V gene are SGHDT and YYEEEE. DNA for the CDR3: TGTGCCAGCAGCTCCGGGACGAACACCGGGGAGCTGTTTTTT. Encoded protein: CASSSGTNTGELFF.

This clone was observed a few times. The chain joins TRBV7-2 to TRBJ1-5; D is undetermined. The CDR3 totals 14 residues. Germline CDR1 reads SGHTA; CDR2 reads FQGNSA. Trimming took 0 bases from V and 7 from J, leaving 10 bases between them. CDR3 nucleotide sequence: TGTGCCAGCAGCTTAGCAGGCCGAGAGCAGCCCCAGCATTTT. It is translated as CASSLAGREQPQHF.

The J gene is TRBJ1-5, the V gene TRBV19, with 7 bases matching TRBD1. Trimming cost V 7 bases and J 3 bases; bases outside gene matches: 9. Germline V gives CDR1 LNHDA, CDR2 SQIVND (reference sequence). This CDR3 contains 15 residues. Written as DNA, the CDR3 is TGTGCCAGTAAAATGGACAGGACAAACAATCAGCCCCAGCATTTT. Its protein is CASKMDRTNNQPQHF.

V is TRBV19 and J is TRBJ2-5, with TRBD2 matching 10 bases. Germline CDR1 is LNHDA and CDR2 is SQIVND (reference sequence). The CDR3 covers 15 residues. Trimming at V came to 5 bases and at J to 4 bases, leaving 7 bases not matched to a gene. In nucleotides, the CDR3 is TGTGCCAGTAGTCCGCGGACTAGCGGCGCAGAGACCCAGTACTTC. Protein sequence: CASSPRTSGAETQYF.

This clone was seen only once. V usage is TRBV27 and J usage is TRBJ1-1; D unresolved. Per germline, CDR1 MNHEY and CDR2 SMNVEV (reference sequence). The V end lost 2 bases, the J end lost 8 bases, and 15 bases lay between the germline ends. This CDR3 region has 14 residues. CDR3 DNA sequence: TGTGCCAGCAGTTTAAGGCCACAGTCCTCCGAAGCTTTCTTT. Translated, it gives CASSLRPQSSEAFF.

Notes on this clone: The germline gene is not matched at one end of the junction; a read error may be the cause. The chain uses TRBV6-2 or TRBV6-3 and TRBJ1-4; 9 positions match TRBD1. Germline V gene lookup returns CDR1 MNHEY and CDR2 SVGEGT. The CDR3 has 11 residues. This CDR3 is CASSLGQGATF. In DNA form, the CDR3 reads TGTGCCAGCAGTCTGGGACAGGGTGCGACTTTT.